This T cell receptor beta chain was documented in a study of cytomegalovirus exposure and HLA in healthy donors. Germline-derived CDR1 and CDR2 are WSHSY and SAAADI. J was trimmed by 6 bases and V by 4 bases; bases with no gene match: 12. The CDR3 has 15 amino acids. The method was immunoSEQ multiplex PCR; TCRdb's version includes in-frame clones alone and lacks a portion of them. Of over 200,000 clones listed, about 90% are singletons. The clonotype was recovered from a woman aged 18-30 years in good health and CMV-seronegative. This chain connects TRBV10-2 to TRBJ2-7, with 7 positions matching TRBD2. Sequencing was performed on PBMCs. CDR3 protein: CASSVLAGDSPEQYF. In DNA form, the CDR3 reads TGCGCCAGCAGTGTACTTGCGGGAGATTCCCCCGAGCAGTACTTC.